Listed below are T cell receptor beta chains from one sample, sequenced in a study of technical replicates of blood from several donors. Sequencing was performed with immunoSEQ multiplex PCR; in TCRdb, only in-frame clones are kept and a portion is missing. The table shows tens of thousands of clones, with around 90% occurring only once. The source material was T cells isolated from PBMCs. These receptors were taken from a human donor in good health. Each CDR3 is given with its conserved first and last residue. D genes are given only for firm matches. The size field is filled for only some rows; it gives once, few, many or a size class.

size | J | D | V | CDR3 | DNA
NA | TRBJ1-2 | NA | TRBV7-2 | CASSRGSNYGYTF | TGTGCCAGCAGCAGGGGGTCTAACTATGGCTACACCTTC
NA | TRBJ2-1 | NA | TRBV16 | CASSLDRSYNEQFF | TGTGCCAGCAGCCTGGACAGATCCTACAATGAGCAGTTCTTC
NA | TRBJ2-1 | TRBD2 | TRBV11-2 | CASSFMGTSGDNEQFF | TGTGCCAGCAGCTTTATGGGGACTAGCGGAGACAATGAGCAGTTCTTC
few | TRBJ2-7 | NA | TRBV12-2 | CASRSCEQYF | TGTGCAAGTCGCTCGTGCGAGCAGTACTTC
NA | TRBJ2-7 | TRBD2 | TRBV2 | CASTLAGVEWYEQYF | TGTGCCAGCACCCTAGCGGGAGTTGAATGGTACGAGCAGTACTTC
NA | TRBJ1-2 | NA | TRBV2 | CAAQTDYYGYTF | TGTGCCGCCCAGACAGACTACTATGGCTACACCTTC
NA | TRBJ1-5 | NA | TRBV19 | CASSTTNQGSQPQHF | TGTGCCAGTAGTACGACGAACCAGGGAAGTCAGCCCCAGCATTTT
NA | TRBJ1-4 | TRBD1 | TRBV27 | CASRRLQGAQEKLFF | TGTGCCAGCAGACGTCTACAGGGGGCGCAAGAAAAACTGTTTTTT
NA | TRBJ1-1 | NA | TRBV27 | CASSLATGRPNTEAFF | TGTGCCAGCAGTTTGGCCACGGGTCGGCCGAACACTGAAGCTTTCTTT
NA | TRBJ1-1 | TRBD1 | TRBV30 | CAGQGVYIGYTEAFF | TGTGCCGGTCAGGGGGTGTATATAGGGTATACTGAAGCTTTCTTT
NA | TRBJ1-1 | NA | TRBV6-6 | CASTANWATEAFF | TGTGCCAGCACTGCAAACTGGGCCACTGAAGCTTTCTTT
NA | TRBJ2-7 | TRBD1 | TRBV19 | CASQAGTVASYEQYF | TGTGCCAGCCAGGCCGGGACAGTCGCCTCCTACGAGCAGTACTTC
NA | TRBJ2-7 | NA | TRBV27 | CASSLSPGLYEQYF | TGTGCCAGCAGTCTCTCCCCGGGACTCTACGAGCAGTACTTC
NA | TRBJ2-1 | TRBD2 | TRBV6-1 | CASSGLAGPTYNEQFF | TGTGCCAGCAGTGGACTAGCGGGCCCCACCTACAATGAGCAGTTCTTC
NA | TRBJ1-1 | NA | TRBV11-3 | CASVAGRMGTEAFF | TGTGCCAGCGTCGCAGGCAGGATGGGCACTGAAGCTTTCTTT
NA | TRBJ2-1 | NA | TRBV27 | CASSLLWEAYNEQFF | TGTGCCAGCAGTTTATTGTGGGAGGCCTACAATGAGCAGTTCTTC
NA | TRBJ1-1 | NA | TRBV5-6 | CASSLQGTEAFF | TGTGCCAGCAGCTTACAGGGCACTGAAGCTTTCTTT
NA | TRBJ2-5 | NA | TRBV7-9 | CASRPIDRDQETQYF | TGTGCCAGCAGACCAATTGACAGAGATCAAGAGACCCAGTACTTC
NA | TRBJ2-1 | NA | TRBV6-5 | CASVALVSGEQFF | TGTGCCAGCGTCGCGCTAGTATCTGGTGAGCAGTTCTTC
NA | TRBJ2-7 | TRBD1 | TRBV29-1 | CSAVGQGYYEQYF | TGCAGCGCTGTGGGACAGGGATACTACGAGCAGTACTTC
NA | TRBJ1-5 | TRBD1 | TRBV28 | CASGTGANQPQHF | TGTGCCAGCGGGACAGGGGCAAATCAGCCCCAGCATTTT
NA | TRBJ2-6 | TRBD1 | TRBV5-6 | CASSRSDRGSAGANVLTF | TGTGCCAGCAGCAGGTCGGACAGGGGAAGTGCTGGGGCCAACGTCCTGACTTTC
NA | TRBJ2-7 | TRBD1 | TRBV5-8 | CASSLFGQGIRDYEQYF | TGTGCCAGCAGCTTGTTTGGACAGGGGATTCGGGACTACGAGCAGTACTTC
once | TRBJ2-5 | NA | TRBV7-6 | CASSLNRDGTQYF | TGTGCCAGCAGCTTAAACAGGGATGGGACCCAGTACTTC
NA | TRBJ2-7 | NA | TRBV4-3 | CASSQGRFYEQYF | TGCGCCAGCAGCCAAGGGCGGTTCTACGAGCAGTACTTC
NA | TRBJ2-2 | TRBD1 | TRBV19 | CAAQGIGTGELFF | TGTGCCGCACAGGGGATCGGAACCGGGGAGCTGTTTTTT
NA | TRBJ1-2 | NA | TRBV2 | CASGWATDGSDGYTF | TGTGCCAGCGGATGGGCGACCGACGGGAGCGATGGCTACACCTTC
few | TRBJ2-6 | NA | TRBV9 | CASSVAGSGANVLTF | TGTGCCAGCAGCGTAGCAGGGTCTGGGGCCAACGTCCTGACTTTC
NA | TRBJ1-4 | NA | TRBV4-2 | CASSQLEGAEKLFF | TGTGCCAGCAGCCAACTCGAGGGTGCGGAAAAACTGTTTTTT
NA | TRBJ1-1 | NA | TRBV10-3 | CAISESPAPEAFF | TGTGCCATCAGTGAGTCGCCAGCGCCTGAAGCTTTCTTT
NA | TRBJ1-2 | NA | TRBV19 | CASTPRREFPYGYTF | TGTGCCAGCACGCCCAGGAGGGAGTTCCCTTATGGCTACACCTTC
once | TRBJ1-1 | NA | TRBV5-4 | CASSPIAALNTEAFF | TGTGCCAGCAGCCCTATTGCGGCCTTGAACACTGAAGCTTTCTTT
NA | TRBJ2-7 | TRBD2 | TRBV5-5 | CASSIAGGGFEQYF | TGTGCCAGCAGTATAGCGGGAGGGGGGTTCGAGCAGTACTTC
NA | TRBJ2-1 | TRBD2 | TRBV7-3 | CASSLGLAVRGEQFF | TGTGCCAGCAGCCTAGGACTAGCGGTGCGGGGTGAGCAGTTCTTC
NA | TRBJ2-3 | NA | TRBV4-3 | CASSQAGHDTDTQYF | TGCGCCAGCAGCCAAGCGGGACACGACACAGATACGCAGTATTTT
NA | TRBJ2-2 | NA | TRBV7-9 | CASSFTGKAGELFF | TGTGCCAGCAGCTTTACAGGGAAGGCCGGGGAGCTGTTTTTT
NA | TRBJ2-1 | TRBD1 | TRBV28 | CASSFTRDRGLRFCEQFF | TGTGCCAGCAGTTTTACAAGGGACAGGGGTTTACGTTTTTGTGAGCAGTTCTTC
NA | TRBJ2-2 | NA | TRBV7-6 | CASSLEFKSGELFF | TGTGCCAGCAGCTTAGAATTCAAATCCGGGGAGCTGTTTTTT
NA | TRBJ1-3 | NA | TRBV30 | CAWSVPHSTGNTIYF | TGTGCCTGGAGTGTACCCCATAGTACTGGAAACACCATATATTTT
NA | TRBJ2-3 | TRBD1 | TRBV11-3 | CASSLGQATDTQYF | TGTGCCAGCAGCCTTGGACAGGCCACAGATACGCAGTATTTT
NA | TRBJ2-7 | NA | TRBV19 | CASSQGMTSIYEQYF | TGTGCCAGTAGCCAGGGCATGACTAGTATCTACGAGCAGTACTTC
NA | TRBJ1-2 | NA | TRBV5-1 | CASSLEQGLSGGYTF | TGCGCCAGCAGCTTGGAACAGGGCCTAAGCGGTGGCTACACCTTC
NA | TRBJ2-1 | TRBD2 | TRBV27 | CASSILLAGRINEQFF | TGTGCCAGCAGCATCCTCTTAGCGGGACGCATCAATGAGCAGTTCTTC
NA | TRBJ2-5 | TRBD2 | TRBV5-5 | CASSLVLAVIQETQYF | TGTGCCAGCAGCTTGGTTCTAGCGGTGATCCAAGAGACCCAGTACTTC
NA | TRBJ2-1 | TRBD2 | TRBV6-4 | CASSALAGGLNEQFF | TGTGCCAGCAGTGCTCTAGCGGGAGGGCTAAATGAGCAGTTCTTC
NA | TRBJ1-3 | NA | TRBV4-3 | CASSQDSKQGRNTIYF | TGCGCCAGCAGCCAAGACTCGAAACAGGGAAGGAACACCATATATTTT
NA | TRBJ2-7 | NA | TRBV9 | CASSVGVRTYEQYF | TGTGCCAGCAGCGTAGGGGTCAGGACCTACGAGCAGTACTTC
NA | TRBJ1-1 | TRBD1 | TRBV5-1 | CASSPYFFDRVGMNTEAFF | TGCGCCAGCAGCCCGTACTTTTTTGACAGGGTAGGGATGAACACTGAAGCTTTCTTT
NA | TRBJ1-1 | TRBD1 | TRBV7-2 | CASSLRDRDTEAFF | TGTGCCAGCAGCTTGCGGGACAGGGACACTGAAGCTTTCTTT